A single sample is the source of the 15 T cell receptor beta chains below, sequenced in a study of cytomegalovirus exposure and HLA in healthy donors (dated by TCRdb to 2016 to 2017). The library relied on the immunoSEQ multiplex PCR assay. TCRdb retrieved this table from immuneACCESS and kept in-frame rearrangements only. Not all clones are present; in checked studies, unresolved V genes account for under half, and no reason is known for the remainder. The sample table records roughly 130,000 clones; 85% to 90% of these occur just once. 1.4% of the sample is held by the ten biggest clonotypes. The sample comprised PBMCs. The origin of the receptors is a man younger than 45 in good health and CMV-seronegative.

This clone was seen more than once but under ten times. The genes are TRBV19 and TRBJ2-7, with 9 nucleotides matching TRBD1. This CDR3 contains 11 residues. Germline CDR1 is LNHDA and CDR2 is SQIVND (reference sequence). The CDR3 coding sequence is TGTGCTACAGGGGGCATCTACGAGCAGTACTTC. Translating gives CATGGIYEQYF. The full variable domain, with the rest looked up from reference TRBV19 and TRBJ2-7, is DGGITQSPKYLFRKEGQNVTLSCEQNLNHDAMYWYRQDPGQGLRLIYYSQIVNDFQKGDIAEGYSVSREKKESFPLTVTSAQKNPTAFYLCATGGIYEQYFGPGTRLTVT.

This sequence joins TRBV2 and TRBJ2-1; 8 nucleotides match TRBD2. The CDR3 covers 13 residues. CDR1 is SNHLY, CDR2 FYNNEI, per germline. With 9 bases clipped from V and 9 bases from J, the junction kept 10 bases outside the gene matches. The CDR3 bases are TGTGCCAGTTCGGACGGGGGGGGTACTGAGCAGTTCTTC. Its translation is CASSDGGGTEQFF.

The rearrangement uses TRBV2 and TRBJ2-2; D is possibly TRBD2 (5 bases). V lost 2 bases, J lost 4 bases, and 8 bases lay in between. This CDR3 comprises 14 residues. Germline V gene lookup returns CDR1 SNHLY and CDR2 FYNNEI. CDR3 coding DNA: TGTGCCAGCAGTGAACAAGGAGGCACCGGGGAGCTGTTTTTT. Translated: CASSEQGGTGELFF.

The J gene is TRBJ1-5, the V gene TRBV19, with 7 bases matching TRBD1. This CDR3 contains 13 residues. V shed 5 bases, J shed 4 bases, and the junction held 2 bases outside the gene matches. Germline CDR1 reads LNHDA; CDR2 reads SQIVND (reference sequence). CDR3 sequence (DNA): TGTGCCAGTAGTGAGGACAGGAATCAGCCCCAGCATTTT. It yields the protein CASSEDRNQPQHF.

The CDR3 loop reads CASSITSGRTNEQFF. Written as DNA, the CDR3 is TGTGCCAGCAGTATTACTAGCGGGAGAACCAATGAGCAGTTCTTC. The chain has TRBV6-6 and TRBJ2-1, with 11 bases identical to TRBD2. Germline V gene lookup returns CDR1 MNHNY and CDR2 SVGAGI (reference sequence). With 5 bases clipped from V and 6 bases from J, the junction kept 6 bases outside the gene matches. CDR3 length: 15 residues.

The chain couples TRBV7-9 to TRBJ2-4; TRBD1 matches at 10 bases. CDR1 and CDR2 from the germline V gene are SEHNR and FQNEAQ (reference sequence). V lost 8 bases, J lost 8 bases, and 15 bases stayed unmatched. There are 16 residues in the CDR3. CDR3 DNA: TGTGCCAGCGCAGCAAGGGACAGGGGCGTCAGGGACATTCAGTACTTC. Translating it yields CASAARDRGVRDIQYF.

V usage is TRBV29-1 and J usage is TRBJ1-1; 10 positions match TRBD1. This CDR3 contains 13 residues. CDR1 is SQVTM, CDR2 ANQGSEA, per germline. V shed 7 bases and J 4 bases; nucleotides not matched to a gene: 6. The CDR3 reads CSDLGQGGTEAFF. CDR3 sequence (DNA): TGCAGCGATCTCGGACAGGGGGGCACTGAAGCTTTCTTT.

The rearrangement links TRBV29-1 to TRBJ2-7; weak D call: TRBD2 (5 bases). This CDR3 spans 16 amino acids. Trimming left V 6 bases short and J 1 base short, with 22 bases between. From germline, CDR1 is SQVTM and CDR2 ANQGSEA. The CDR3 nucleotides read TGCAGCGTCATTTCCTACGGGGATGTTGGATCCTACGAGCAGTACTTC. It codes for CSVISYGDVGSYEQYF.

The chain employs TRBV7-3 and TRBJ2-1, with 8 positions matching TRBD2. This CDR3 contains 17 residues. The V segment lost 2 bases and the J segment 8 bases; nucleotides outside the gene matches: 14. From germline, CDR1 is SGHTA and CDR2 FQGTGA. CDR3 amino acids: CASSLWAPLAALDEQFF. The CDR3 bases are TGTGCCAGCAGCTTATGGGCCCCACTAGCGGCCTTGGATGAGCAGTTCTTC.

This rearrangement joins TRBV30 to TRBJ1-4; 7 positions match TRBD1. The CDR3 is 14 residues long. V was pared by 0 bases and J by 4 bases, with 2 bases of the junction left unmatched. The germline V gene encodes CDR1 GTSNPN and CDR2 SVGIG (reference sequence). CDR3 sequence reads: CAWSVGQLNEKLFF. CDR3 in DNA: TGTGCCTGGAGTGTGGGACAGCTTAATGAAAAACTGTTTTTT.

This sequence joins TRBV6-5 and TRBJ2-5; maybe TRBD2 (6 bases). CDR1 is MNHEY and CDR2 is SVGAGI in the germline V gene. Between the trimmed V and J ends, which lost 2 bases and 7 bases, there was a span of 8 bases. The CDR3 extends over 12 amino acids. This chain's CDR3 is CASSYPGGTQYF. As DNA, the CDR3 is TGTGCCAGCAGTTACCCCGGGGGGACCCAGTACTTC.

The chain employs TRBV7-8 and TRBJ1-1; D unresolved. The germline V and J ends were trimmed by 1 base and 8 bases, with 11 bases remaining between them. CDR1 and CDR2 (germline): SGHVS, FQNEAQ. The CDR3 contains 13 residues. CDR3 bases: TGTGCCAGCAGCTTAGGATGGGCCAGCGAAGCTTTCTTT. Protein product: CASSLGWASEAFF.

Remarks on this clone: One end of the junction is discordant with germline, which a read error may explain. This rearrangement joins TRBV4-1 to TRBJ2-5, with D hard to call. Near its end, the DNA agrees better with TRBJ2-7, so the J call may be wrong. The CDR3 is 16 residues long. CDR1 and CDR2 from the germline V gene are MGHRA and YSYEKL. The CDR3 here is CASSEERIGRMGEQYF. In DNA form, the CDR3 reads TGCGCCAGCAGCGAAGAACGCATCGGCCGCATGGGCGAGCAGTACTTC.

The table lists this clone with many counts. The chain carries TRBV6-1 and TRBJ2-7, with a possible D match to TRBD2 (6 bases). The CDR3 covers 15 residues. V was clipped by 2 bases and J by 3 bases, with 14 bases between them. Germline V CDR1 and CDR2: MNHNS, SASEGT. This CDR3 is CASSESEDGGYEQYF. The CDR3 DNA follows: TGTGCCAGCAGTGAATCGGAAGACGGGGGCTACGAGCAGTACTTC.

Turning to this clone: At one end, the junction sequence differs from germline, possibly due to a read error. The chain combines TRBV29-1 with TRBJ1-1, with 11 bases fitting TRBD1. The CDR3 is made up of 13 amino acids. Germline V CDR1 and CDR2: SQVTM, ANQGSEA. The CDR3 coding sequence is TGCAGCGTAGAAGGACAGGGGGCGGCGGAAGCTTTCTTT. Translation gives CSVEGQGAAEAFF. Using reference TRBV29-1 and TRBJ1-1 for the parts outside the CDR3, the full variable domain is SAVISQKPSRDICQRGTSLTIQCQVDSQVTMMFWYRQQPGQSLTLIATANQGSEATYESGFVIDKFPISRPNLTFSTLTVSNMSPEDSSIYLCSVEGQGAAEAFFGQGTRLTVV.